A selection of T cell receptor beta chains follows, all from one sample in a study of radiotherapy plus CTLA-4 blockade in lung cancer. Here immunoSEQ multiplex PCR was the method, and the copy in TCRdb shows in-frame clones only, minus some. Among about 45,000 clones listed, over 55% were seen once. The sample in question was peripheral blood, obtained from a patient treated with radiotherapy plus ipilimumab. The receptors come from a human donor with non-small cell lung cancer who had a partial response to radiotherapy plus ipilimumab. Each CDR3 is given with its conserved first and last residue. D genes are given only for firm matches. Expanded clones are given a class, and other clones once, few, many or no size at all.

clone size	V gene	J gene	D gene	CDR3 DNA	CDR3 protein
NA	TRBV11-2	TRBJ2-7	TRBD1	TGTGCCAGCAGCGCAGGGACAGGGGCGGTCGAGCAGTACTTC	CASSAGTGAVEQYF
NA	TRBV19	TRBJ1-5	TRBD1	TGTGCCAGTAGTAACCGGGACAGCACTCTTAGCAATCAGCCCCAGCATTTT	CASSNRDSTLSNQPQHF
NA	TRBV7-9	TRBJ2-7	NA	TGTGCCAGCAGCCCAGCCGGCGGGTCTTTTCAGTACTTC	CASSPAGGSFQYF
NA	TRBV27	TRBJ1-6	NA	TGTGCCAGCAGCCAGGGCTCCTATAATTCACCCCTCCACTTT	CASSQGSYNSPLHF
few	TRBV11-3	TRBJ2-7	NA	TGTGCCAGCAGCTTTTCATTGGGGGCAAAGACCTACGAGCAGTACTTC	CASSFSLGAKTYEQYF
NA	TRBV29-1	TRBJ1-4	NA	TGCAGCGTTGAAGTGTTGGCAGGGAACGTTGAAAAACTGTTTTTT	CSVEVLAGNVEKLFF
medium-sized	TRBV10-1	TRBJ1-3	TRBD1	TGCGCCAGCAGTCCTGGACAGGGAGGAAACACCATATATTTT	CASSPGQGGNTIYF
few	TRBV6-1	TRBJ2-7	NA	TGTGCCAGCAGTTATCGGACAGCCCACGAGCAGTACTTC	CASSYRTAHEQYF
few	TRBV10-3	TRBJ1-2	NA	TGTGCCATCAGCCCGGGGGGGCTAAGGAATGGCTACACCTTC	CAISPGGLRNGYTF
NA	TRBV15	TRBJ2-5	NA	TGTGCCACCAGCAGAGTAGGGACATGGGGAGAGAGCGGTCCCCAAGAGACCCAGTACTTC	CATSRVGTWGESGPQETQYF
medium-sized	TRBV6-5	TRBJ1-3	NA	TGTGCCAGCAGTTACCAGGCTGGAAACACCATATATTTT	CASSYQAGNTIYF
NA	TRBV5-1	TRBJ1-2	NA	TGCGCCAGCAGCTTGGAAGGGGCGGCAGGCTACACCTTC	CASSLEGAAGYTF
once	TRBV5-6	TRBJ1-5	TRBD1	TGTGCCAGCAGCTTGTACCGGGACAGGGGTCAGCCCCAGCATTTT	CASSLYRDRGQPQHF
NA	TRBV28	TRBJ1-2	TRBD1	TGTGCCAGCAGTCCAACCCAGGGAAGGGGGCGCTATGGCTACACCTTC	CASSPTQGRGRYGYTF
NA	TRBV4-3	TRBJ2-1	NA	TGCGCCAGCAGCCAAGATCCGACATCCAATGAGCAGTTCTTC	CASSQDPTSNEQFF
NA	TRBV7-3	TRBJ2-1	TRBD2	TGTGCCAGCAGCTTAGGTAGCGGGAGGGCCTTTGGACGGAATGAGCAGTTCTTC	CASSLGSGRAFGRNEQFF
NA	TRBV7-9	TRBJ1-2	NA	TGTGCCAGCAGCCAGGTCAACTATGGCTACACCTTC	CASSQVNYGYTF
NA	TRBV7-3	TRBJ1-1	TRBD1	TGTGCCAGCAGACCGGACAGGGCGGGTGAAGCTTTCTTT	CASRPDRAGEAFF
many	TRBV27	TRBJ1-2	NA	TGTGCCAGCAGTTTATCGTGGCAGGCCCTTAACTATGGCTACACCTTC	CASSLSWQALNYGYTF
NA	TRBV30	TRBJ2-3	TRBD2	TGTGCCTGGAAGGACAGGACTAGCGGGGGCACAGATACGCAGTATTTT	CAWKDRTSGGTDTQYF
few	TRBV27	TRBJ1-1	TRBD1	TGTGCCAGCAGTTTATCTAGGCGGGACAGGCTGGGAACTGAAGCTTTCTTT	CASSLSRRDRLGTEAFF
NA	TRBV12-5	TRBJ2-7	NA	TGTGCTAGTGGTCGGTATAACTCCTACGAGCAGTACTTC	CASGRYNSYEQYF
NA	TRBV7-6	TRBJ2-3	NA	TGTGCCAGCAGCTTAGACCCCGACCGGCGAGGACCGTCGGGAGTTACGCAGTATTTT	CASSLDPDRRGPSGVTQYF
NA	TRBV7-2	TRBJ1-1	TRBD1	TGTGCCAGCAGCCCCCGGGACAGAGAAGCTTTCTTT	CASSPRDREAFF
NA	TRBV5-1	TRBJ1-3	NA	TGCGCCAGCAGCCTCCCCGGGGGCTCTGGAAACACCATATATTTT	CASSLPGGSGNTIYF
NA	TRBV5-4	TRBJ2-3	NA	TGTGCCAGCAGCTTGGCCGGAGGGACCACAGATACGCAGTATTTT	CASSLAGGTTDTQYF
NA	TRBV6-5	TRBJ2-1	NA	TGTGCCAGCAGTTACTCCACACAGGCGGGGAAGTTCTTC	CASSYSTQAGKFF
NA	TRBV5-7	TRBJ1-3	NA	TGTGCCAGCAGCTTCCGAGACACCATATATTTT	CASSFRDTIYF
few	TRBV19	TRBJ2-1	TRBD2	TGTGCCAGTGGCTCACTAGCGGGAGGGAATGAGCAGTTCTTC	CASGSLAGGNEQFF